These T cell receptor beta chains were read from a single sample in a study of T cells after yellow fever vaccination. MiXCR was run by TCRdb on the 5' RACE reads, yielding one entry per CDR3 protein. The sample contains 200,000 to 300,000 distinct CDR3 sequences, 6.5% to 7.5% of which appear only once. The specimen was CD4+ T cells sorted from PBMCs, collected on the day of the yellow fever booster vaccination. The receptors were gathered from a man aged 25 to 40 who received the YFV17D yellow fever vaccine. CDR3s include the opening cysteine and the closing phenylalanine or tryptophan. A D gene is named only where the DNA matches it firmly. A clone size is listed for some rows: how often the clone was seen (once, few, many), or a class if it is expanded.

V gene: TRBV12-3/TRBV12-4
D gene: TRBD2
J gene: TRBJ2-7
clone size: .
CDR3 protein: CASSLEGLVYEQYF
CDR3 DNA: TGTGCCAGCAGTTTAGAGGGACTAGTCTACGAGCAGTACTTC

V gene: TRBV12-3/TRBV12-4
D gene: .
J gene: TRBJ1-1
clone size: .
CDR3 protein: CASSLRSRTNEAFF
CDR3 DNA: TGTGCCAGCAGTTTGAGGTCTCGAACCAACGAAGCTTTCTTT

V gene: TRBV7-4
D gene: .
J gene: TRBJ2-1
clone size: few
CDR3 protein: CASSSPPANEQFF
CDR3 DNA: TGTGCCAGCAGCTCCCCCCCCGCCAATGAGCAGTTCTTC

V gene: TRBV12-3/TRBV12-4
D gene: .
J gene: TRBJ2-7
clone size: .
CDR3 protein: CASSFDGYSYEQYF
CDR3 DNA: TGTGCCAGCAGTTTCGACGGCTACTCCTACGAGCAGTACTTC

V gene: TRBV27
D gene: TRBD2
J gene: TRBJ2-2
clone size: many
CDR3 protein: CASTLGLAGRDTGELFF
CDR3 DNA: TGTGCCAGCACCCTAGGGCTAGCGGGAAGAGACACCGGGGAGCTGTTTTTT

V gene: TRBV19
D gene: TRBD1
J gene: TRBJ2-1
clone size: .
CDR3 protein: CASSIGGQASYNEQFF
CDR3 DNA: TGTGCCAGTAGTATAGGGGGACAGGCCTCCTACAATGAGCAGTTCTTC

V gene: TRBV6-2/TRBV6-3
D gene: .
J gene: TRBJ2-7
clone size: .
CDR3 protein: CASSYSGQIRDRLTYEQYF
CDR3 DNA: TGTGCCAGCAGTTACAGCGGACAGATCCGAGATCGCTTGACCTACGAGCAGTACTTC

V gene: TRBV29-1
D gene: TRBD1
J gene: TRBJ2-3
clone size: .
CDR3 protein: CSAGTGTRSDTQYF
CDR3 DNA: TGCAGCGCAGGGACAGGGACCCGCTCAGATACGCAGTATTTT

V gene: TRBV7-9
D gene: TRBD2
J gene: TRBJ2-3
clone size: many
CDR3 protein: CASSLLAGEKDTQYF
CDR3 DNA: TGTGCCAGCAGCTTGCTAGCGGGAGAGAAAGATACGCAGTATTTT

V gene: TRBV7-2
D gene: .
J gene: TRBJ2-1
clone size: many
CDR3 protein: CASSSSPTRNEQFF
CDR3 DNA: TGTGCCAGCAGCTCCTCCCCGACCCGCAATGAGCAGTTCTTC

V gene: TRBV20-1
D gene: TRBD1
J gene: TRBJ1-2
clone size: many
CDR3 protein: CSAIISGGAGGYTF
CDR3 DNA: TGCAGTGCTATCATTTCAGGGGGCGCCGGTGGCTACACCTTC

V gene: TRBV5-1
D gene: TRBD2
J gene: TRBJ2-1
clone size: .
CDR3 protein: CASSRKRESINEQFF
CDR3 DNA: TGCGCCAGCAGCCGTAAGCGGGAGTCTATTAATGAGCAGTTCTTC

V gene: TRBV5-1
D gene: TRBD2
J gene: TRBJ2-2
clone size: .
CDR3 protein: CASSWATSGSSGELFF
CDR3 DNA: TGCGCCAGCAGCTGGGCGACTAGCGGGAGTTCCGGGGAGCTGTTTTTT

V gene: TRBV5-1
D gene: TRBD1
J gene: TRBJ2-4
clone size: .
CDR3 protein: CASSMRGQGNIQYF
CDR3 DNA: TGCGCCAGCAGTATGAGGGGGCAGGGGAACATTCAGTACTTC

V gene: TRBV20-1
D gene: .
J gene: TRBJ2-1
clone size: .
CDR3 protein: CSASDYQKLSYNEQFF
CDR3 DNA: TGCAGTGCCAGTGACTACCAGAAACTCTCCTACAATGAGCAGTTCTTC

V gene: TRBV12-3/TRBV12-4
D gene: .
J gene: TRBJ2-3
clone size: .
CDR3 protein: CASSLGFRGDTQYF
CDR3 DNA: TGTGCCAGCAGTTTGGGCTTTCGAGGAGATACGCAGTATTTT

V gene: TRBV3-1
D gene: .
J gene: TRBJ2-1
clone size: .
CDR3 protein: CASSLRGLTYNEQFF
CDR3 DNA: TGTGCCAGCAGCCTCCGAGGGCTTACCTACAATGAGCAGTTCTTC

V gene: TRBV7-2
D gene: .
J gene: TRBJ2-5
clone size: .
CDR3 protein: CASSPRGIETQYF
CDR3 DNA: TGTGCCAGCAGCCCCCGGGGCATTGAGACCCAGTACTTC

V gene: TRBV6-5
D gene: .
J gene: TRBJ1-2
clone size: .
CDR3 protein: CASSYSGNTGGYTF
CDR3 DNA: TGTGCCAGCAGTTACTCCGGGAACACTGGGGGCTACACCTTC

V gene: TRBV6-2/TRBV6-3
D gene: .
J gene: TRBJ1-1
clone size: many
CDR3 protein: CASSYGATEAFF
CDR3 DNA: TGTGCCAGCAGTTACGGGGCCACTGAAGCTTTCTTT

V gene: TRBV15
D gene: .
J gene: TRBJ1-2
clone size: many
CDR3 protein: CATSRGGGNYGYTF
CDR3 DNA: TGTGCCACCAGCCGGGGGGGCGGGAACTATGGCTACACCTTC

V gene: TRBV18
D gene: .
J gene: TRBJ2-7
clone size: many
CDR3 protein: CASSTDHEQYF
CDR3 DNA: TGTGCCAGCTCAACGGACCACGAGCAGTACTTC

V gene: TRBV10-2
D gene: .
J gene: TRBJ2-2
clone size: many
CDR3 protein: CASDQPQNTGELFF
CDR3 DNA: TGCGCCAGCGACCAGCCCCAGAACACCGGGGAGCTGTTTTTT

V gene: TRBV6-5
D gene: .
J gene: TRBJ2-3
clone size: many
CDR3 protein: CASSSRGTDTQYF
CDR3 DNA: TGTGCCAGCAGTTCAAGGGGCACAGATACGCAGTATTTT

V gene: TRBV6-2/TRBV6-3
D gene: TRBD1
J gene: TRBJ1-2
clone size: many
CDR3 protein: CASSQPQGVEYGYTF
CDR3 DNA: TGTGCCAGCAGTCAACCCCAGGGGGTGGAGTATGGCTACACCTTC

V gene: TRBV7-2
D gene: TRBD1
J gene: TRBJ2-1
clone size: many
CDR3 protein: CASSYTGTAVYNEQFF
CDR3 DNA: TGTGCCAGCAGCTATACCGGGACAGCGGTTTACAATGAGCAGTTCTTC

V gene: TRBV6-4
D gene: .
J gene: TRBJ2-1
clone size: many
CDR3 protein: CASSEVHEGEQFF
CDR3 DNA: TGTGCCAGCAGCGAAGTACACGAAGGTGAGCAGTTCTTC

V gene: TRBV20-1
D gene: .
J gene: TRBJ2-1
clone size: many
CDR3 protein: CSASRDGNEQFF
CDR3 DNA: TGCAGTGCCAGTCGTGATGGCAATGAGCAGTTCTTC

V gene: TRBV20-1
D gene: TRBD2
J gene: TRBJ2-1
clone size: .
CDR3 protein: CSAGLAGGHSYNEQFF
CDR3 DNA: TGCAGTGCAGGACTAGCGGGAGGCCACTCCTACAATGAGCAGTTCTTC

V gene: TRBV10-3
D gene: TRBD2
J gene: TRBJ2-1
clone size: .
CDR3 protein: CAISPKGGLAGNEQFF
CDR3 DNA: TGTGCCATCAGCCCGAAGGGCGGACTAGCGGGCAATGAGCAGTTCTTC

V gene: TRBV3-1
D gene: .
J gene: TRBJ2-7
clone size: .
CDR3 protein: CASSQGGARNEQYF
CDR3 DNA: TGTGCCAGCAGCCAAGGGGGGGCGCGAAACGAGCAGTACTTC

V gene: TRBV18
D gene: .
J gene: TRBJ2-2
clone size: few
CDR3 protein: CASSPSQMGNTGELFF
CDR3 DNA: TGTGCCAGCTCACCTAGCCAAATGGGGAACACCGGGGAGCTGTTTTTT

V gene: TRBV5-1
D gene: TRBD2
J gene: TRBJ2-7
clone size: many
CDR3 protein: CASSMGLAGPSLYEQYF
CDR3 DNA: TGCGCCAGCAGCATGGGACTAGCGGGCCCTTCGTTGTACGAGCAGTACTTC

V gene: TRBV7-8
D gene: .
J gene: TRBJ2-1
clone size: .
CDR3 protein: CASSLEQRHNEQFF
CDR3 DNA: TGTGCCAGCAGCTTAGAACAGCGGCACAATGAGCAGTTCTTC

V gene: TRBV5-1
D gene: .
J gene: TRBJ2-2
clone size: many
CDR3 protein: CASSLGGAVKTGELFF
CDR3 DNA: TGCGCCAGCAGCTTGGGCGGGGCCGTGAAGACCGGGGAGCTGTTTTTT

V gene: TRBV29-1
D gene: TRBD1
J gene: TRBJ2-7
clone size: .
CDR3 protein: CSASLGQGEQYF
CDR3 DNA: TGCAGCGCTTCACTGGGACAGGGAGAGCAGTACTTC

V gene: TRBV4-2
D gene: .
J gene: TRBJ2-7
clone size: few
CDR3 protein: CASSQLEGGSSYEQYF
CDR3 DNA: TGTGCCAGCAGCCAATTGGAAGGTGGAAGCTCCTACGAGCAGTACTTC

V gene: TRBV5-1
D gene: TRBD2
J gene: TRBJ2-7
clone size: .
CDR3 protein: CASSSASGRRTYEQYF
CDR3 DNA: TGCGCCAGCAGCTCAGCTAGCGGGAGAAGGACCTACGAGCAGTACTTC

V gene: TRBV30
D gene: TRBD2
J gene: TRBJ2-3
clone size: .
CDR3 protein: CAWSVVRTSGSTDTQYF
CDR3 DNA: TGTGCCTGGAGTGTAGTCCGGACTAGCGGGAGCACAGATACGCAGTATTTT

V gene: TRBV14
D gene: .
J gene: TRBJ2-7
clone size: many
CDR3 protein: CASSPSDYEQYF
CDR3 DNA: TGTGCCAGCAGTCCGTCCGACTACGAGCAGTACTTC

V gene: TRBV18
D gene: .
J gene: TRBJ2-7
clone size: .
CDR3 protein: CASSPRLEHEQYF
CDR3 DNA: TGTGCCAGCTCACCAAGACTTGAACACGAGCAGTACTTC

V gene: TRBV6-1
D gene: .
J gene: TRBJ2-5
clone size: few
CDR3 protein: CASRKEAGARWTQYF
CDR3 DNA: TGTGCCAGCAGGAAAGAAGCCGGGGCCCGATGGACCCAGTACTTC

V gene: TRBV29-1
D gene: TRBD2
J gene: TRBJ2-7
clone size: .
CDR3 protein: CSVGSAAGGTYEQYF
CDR3 DNA: TGCAGCGTCGGCTCGGCGGCGGGAGGAACCTACGAGCAGTACTTC

V gene: TRBV5-1
D gene: TRBD2
J gene: TRBJ2-7
clone size: many
CDR3 protein: CASSPSGTRGNEQYF
CDR3 DNA: TGCGCCAGCAGCCCCTCCGGGACTAGGGGCAACGAGCAGTACTTC

V gene: TRBV14
D gene: .
J gene: TRBJ2-7
clone size: few
CDR3 protein: CASSQRGRIPYEQYF
CDR3 DNA: TGTGCCAGCAGCCAGAGGGGGAGAATACCCTACGAGCAGTACTTC

V gene: TRBV12-3/TRBV12-4
D gene: TRBD2
J gene: TRBJ2-7
clone size: many
CDR3 protein: CASSFGTSGREYF
CDR3 DNA: TGTGCCAGCAGTTTCGGGACTAGCGGGAGAGAGTACTTC

V gene: TRBV10-2
D gene: TRBD2
J gene: TRBJ2-1
clone size: few
CDR3 protein: CASSEGLAGGPGNEQFF
CDR3 DNA: TGCGCCAGCAGTGAGGGACTAGCGGGAGGGCCGGGGAATGAGCAGTTCTTC

V gene: TRBV5-5
D gene: .
J gene: TRBJ1-1
clone size: few
CDR3 protein: CASSFRVGQAPWGTEAFF
CDR3 DNA: TGTGCCAGCAGCTTCCGGGTCGGCCAGGCCCCGTGGGGCACTGAAGCTTTCTTT

V gene: TRBV4-3
D gene: .
J gene: TRBJ2-7
clone size: .
CDR3 protein: CASSQDSGRQGESYEQYF
CDR3 DNA: TGCGCCAGCAGCCAAGATTCGGGGAGGCAGGGGGAATCCTACGAGCAGTACTTC

V gene: TRBV19
D gene: .
J gene: TRBJ2-1
clone size: .
CDR3 protein: CASRTGRGLNEQFF
CDR3 DNA: TGTGCCAGCCGGACAGGGAGGGGGTTGAATGAGCAGTTCTTC

V gene: TRBV9
D gene: .
J gene: TRBJ2-2
clone size: many
CDR3 protein: CASSGSEPRTGELFF
CDR3 DNA: TGTGCCAGCAGCGGGTCGGAGCCTCGTACCGGGGAGCTGTTTTTT

V gene: TRBV5-1
D gene: TRBD1
J gene: TRBJ1-2
clone size: many
CDR3 protein: CASSAGQGNYGYTF
CDR3 DNA: TGCGCCAGCAGCGCAGGACAGGGGAACTATGGCTACACCTTC

V gene: TRBV20-1
D gene: TRBD2
J gene: TRBJ2-1
clone size: .
CDR3 protein: CSALAPGLAAYNEQFF
CDR3 DNA: TGCAGTGCGCTTGCCCCGGGACTAGCGGCCTACAATGAGCAGTTCTTC

V gene: TRBV10-3
D gene: .
J gene: TRBJ2-5
clone size: many
CDR3 protein: CAISEPLGAVGQETQYF
CDR3 DNA: TGTGCCATCAGTGAGCCCCTTGGGGCGGTTGGGCAAGAGACCCAGTACTTC

V gene: TRBV7-9
D gene: .
J gene: TRBJ2-2
clone size: many
CDR3 protein: CASSLKGSNTGELFF
CDR3 DNA: TGTGCCAGCAGCTTAAAGGGCTCGAACACCGGGGAGCTGTTTTTT